The present TCR beta chain was sequenced within a study of technical replicates of blood from a few donors. The CDR3 extends over 16 amino acids. With V trimmed by 0 bases and J by 11 bases, 12 bases remained unmatched. Germline CDR1 SGDLS, CDR2 YYNGEE. The method was immunoSEQ multiplex PCR; TCRdb's version includes in-frame clones alone and lacks a portion of them. The data contain roughly 60,000 clones, approximately 90% of them singletons. This sequence was found in a human donor in good health. Some clones in this sample may be carry-over from other donors' samples. The chain couples TRBV9 to TRBJ2-1; 9 bases are a match to TRBD2. The sequencing sample was made of PBMCs. The CDR3 loop is CASSVAPALREGKQFF. CDR3 coding DNA: TGTGCCAGCAGCGTAGCGCCGGCGTTGCGGGAGGGAAAGCAGTTCTTC.